These 32 T cell receptor beta chains originate from one sample sequenced in a study of cytomegalovirus exposure and HLA in healthy donors. Clones were read by immunoSEQ multiplex PCR, and TCRdb kept only the in-frame ones, dropping some. The table includes 200,000 to 250,000 clones, 87% detected once. Material: PBMCs. The source of these receptors is a young man in good health and CMV-seronegative.

V usage is TRBV13 and J usage is TRBJ1-1; no clear D gene. CDR3 length: 14 amino acids. The ends were cut back, 5 bases at V and 10 bases at J, with 20 bases in the middle. Germline V gene data show CDR1 as PRHDT and CDR2 as FYEKMQ (reference sequence). DNA of the CDR3: TGTGCCAGCAGCCGAGGCGGGCCGCGCGCTGGAGCTTTCTTT. This translates into CASSRGGPRAGAFF.

J is TRBJ2-2 and V is TRBV15, with 15 bases that match TRBD2. Looked up from germline, CDR1 is LNHNV and CDR2 is YYDKDF (reference sequence). V shed 0 bases, J shed 4 bases, and the junction held 9 bases outside the gene matches. The CDR3 is made up of 20 amino acids. CDR3 sequence (DNA): TGTGCCACCAGCAGAGATGTTGTTGCGGGACTAGCGGGAGGCACCGGGGAGCTGTTTTTT. The encoded protein is CATSRDVVAGLAGGTGELFF.

V is TRBV5-1 and J is TRBJ2-1, with 10 bases matching TRBD2. The CDR3 contains 15 residues. The germline gives CDR1 SGHRS, CDR2 YFSETQ. J lost 4 bases, V lost 4 bases, and 5 bases had no gene match. CDR3 nucleotide sequence: TGCGCCAGCAGCCCCGGGACTAGCGAATACAATGAGCAGTTCTTC. This gives the protein CASSPGTSEYNEQFF.

The chain carries TRBV2 and TRBJ1-4, with 7 bases aligning to TRBD1. Germline V gene sequence: CDR1 SNHLY, CDR2 FYNNEI. V shed 7 bases, J shed 8 bases, and the junction held 7 bases outside the gene matches. The CDR3 spans 13 residues. CDR3 in amino acids: CASIRGLGEKLFF. Written as DNA, the CDR3 is TGTGCCAGCATAAGGGGGCTGGGGGAAAAACTGTTTTTT.

The rearrangement joins TRBV4-1 to TRBJ1-3; no clear D gene. V lost 2 bases and J lost 0, with 8 bases in between. CDR3 length: 15 amino acids. Germline V gene sequence: CDR1 MGHRA, CDR2 YSYEKL. CDR3 in amino acids: CASSQFGVSGNTIYF. The CDR3 bases are TGCGCCAGCAGCCAATTCGGTGTCTCTGGAAACACCATATATTTT.

This chain joins TRBV10-3 and TRBJ1-2; TRBD1 aligns across 10 bases. CDR1 and CDR2 (germline): ENHRY, SYGVKD. This CDR3 has 14 residues. V dropped 4 bases and J dropped 2; count of bases not matched to a gene: 1. CDR3 nucleotide sequence: TGTGCCATCAGTGCGGGACAGGGGAACTATGGCTACACCTTC. Protein: CAISAGQGNYGYTF.

This rearrangement joins TRBV7-9 to TRBJ1-6; D uncertain. This CDR3 has 16 amino acids. The V end lost 0 bases, the J end lost 9 bases, and 15 bases lay between the germline ends. Germline CDR1 is SEHNR and CDR2 is FQNEAQ (reference sequence). CDR3 sequence (DNA): TGTGCCAGCAGCTTAGCGCCGGGTATAGGTGTTTCACCCCTCCACTTT. This codes for CASSLAPGIGVSPLHF.

The chain couples TRBV2 to TRBJ1-6; D ambiguous. Germline-derived CDR1 and CDR2 are SNHLY and FYNNEI. The CDR3 spans 12 residues. Between the trimmed V and J ends, which lost 4 bases and 7 bases, there was a span of 5 bases. CDR3 DNA sequence: TGTGCCAGCAGTGGGCAGAATTCACCCCTCCACTTT. This codes for CASSGQNSPLHF.

CDR3 sequence: CSVDFIAGDEQFF. The CDR3 coding sequence is TGCAGCGTTGATTTCATAGCGGGAGATGAGCAGTTCTTC. The chain recombines TRBV29-1 with TRBJ2-1, with 9 nucleotides matching TRBD2. The CDR3 contains 13 residues. Germline CDR1 reads SQVTM; CDR2 reads ANQGSEA. V dropped 3 bases and J dropped 8; count of bases not matched to a gene: 5.

The chain links TRBV5-1 to TRBJ2-7, with D possibly being TRBD1 (7 bases). With 4 bases removed from V and 3 bases from J, the gap between germline ends came to 17 bases. Germline values: CDR1 SGHRS, CDR2 YFSETQ. The CDR3 covers 15 residues. For the CDR3, the DNA is TGCGCCAGCAGCCAACAGGGGACAGCGGGCTACGAGCAGTACTTC. Translating gives CASSQQGTAGYEQYF.

This clone was counted a single time. The chain joins TRBV4-2 to TRBJ2-5; maybe TRBD2 (6 bases). Germline V gene data show CDR1 as LGHNA and CDR2 as YNFKEQ. V lost 1 base, J lost 4 bases, and 16 bases lay in between. The CDR3 is 16 residues long. CDR3 loop: CASSQGPGRGGETQYF. The CDR3, as DNA: TGTGCCAGCAGCCAAGGGCCCGGGAGAGGCGGAGAGACCCAGTACTTC.

To note about this clone: The same CDR3 also results from other DNA sequences found in this sample. The chain couples TRBV28 to TRBJ2-7, with 9 bases lining up with TRBD1. Per the germline V gene, CDR1 is MDHEN and CDR2 is SYDVKM. Unmatched junction bases numbered 5, after V lost 6 bases and J lost 2 bases. The CDR3 length is 14 residues. The CDR3 here is CASSPGQGPYEQYF. CDR3 sequence (DNA): TGTGCCAGCAGCCCGGGACAGGGACCCTACGAGCAGTACTTC.

The genes are TRBV2 and TRBJ2-5; TRBD1 aligns across 11 bases. The CDR3 has 15 residues. CDR1 and CDR2 (germline): SNHLY, FYNNEI. The V and J ends lost 3 bases and 7 bases, in that order; junction bases with no gene match: 7. The CDR3 protein is CASSDVWGTGGTQYF. The CDR3 DNA reads as TGTGCCAGCAGTGACGTGTGGGGGACAGGGGGGACCCAGTACTTC.

CDR3: CASSPPGFSTEAFF. CDR3 sequence (DNA): TGCGCCAGCAGCCCTCCCGGGTTCTCGACTGAAGCTTTCTTT. The genes are TRBV5-1 and TRBJ1-1; no definite D call. The V end lost 4 bases, the J end lost 5 bases, and 15 bases lay between the germline ends. The length of the CDR3 is 14 residues. CDR1 SGHRS and CDR2 YFSETQ come from the germline V gene.

V is TRBV7-7 and J is TRBJ2-5; maybe TRBD2 (7 bases). Trimming removed 5 bases from V and 1 base from J, with 11 bases in between. Germline CDR1 reads SSHAT; CDR2 reads FNYEAQ (reference sequence). This CDR3 region has 14 residues. CDR3 sequence reads: CASSQRGGQETQYF. The CDR3 DNA sequence: TGTGCCAGCAGCCAAAGGGGGGGCCAAGAGACCCAGTACTTC.

The chain employs TRBV6-5 and TRBJ2-2; 7 bases agree with TRBD1. The CDR3 extends over 15 amino acids. Germline V gene sequence: CDR1 MNHEY, CDR2 SVGAGI. J was trimmed by 3 bases and V by 5 bases; bases with no gene match: 6. CDR3 loop: CASSRQGFDTGELFF. The DNA of the CDR3 is TGTGCCAGCAGTAGACAGGGATTTGACACCGGGGAGCTGTTTTTT.

V and J are TRBV18 and TRBJ1-6; D might be TRBD1 (6 bases). Trimming took 2 bases from V and 5 from J, leaving 7 bases between them. This CDR3 has 14 amino acids. Germline V gene sequence: CDR1 KGHSH, CDR2 LQKENI. The CDR3 bases are TGTGCCAGCTCACCAGGGGGCAATAATTCACCCCTCCACTTT. It translates to CASSPGGNNSPLHF.

The V call is TRBV4-3, the J call TRBJ2-6, with D possibly TRBD1 on 5 matching bases. The length of the CDR3 is 17 residues. Looked up from germline, CDR1 is LGHNA and CDR2 is YSLEER. Between the trimmed V and J ends, which lost 5 bases and 0 bases, there was a span of 14 bases. In DNA form, the CDR3 reads TGCGCCAGCAGCTCCCAATTTCAGGGCTCTGGGGCCAACGTCCTGACTTTC. Translation: CASSSQFQGSGANVLTF.

The CDR3 DNA reads as TGTGCCAGCAGTTTTGGCTTCTACAATGAGCAGTTCTTC. This codes for CASSFGFYNEQFF. V and J are TRBV27 and TRBJ2-1; D remains ambiguous. Trimming shortened V by 3 bases and J by 3 bases, and 6 bases separated the two germline ends. CDR1 MNHEY and CDR2 SMNVEV come from the germline V gene (reference sequence). The CDR3 is made up of 13 amino acids.

As DNA, the CDR3 is TGTGCCAGCTCACGGGTGACTAGCGGCGTTAACACAGATACGCAGTATTTT. Translated, it gives CASSRVTSGVNTDTQYF. This chain joins TRBV18 and TRBJ2-3; 9 positions match TRBD2. Germline V CDR1 and CDR2: KGHSH, LQKENI. The CDR3 is 17 residues long. The V gene end was trimmed by 4 bases and the J gene end by 2 bases; junction bases not matched to a gene: 10.

The rearrangement uses TRBV5-1 and TRBJ2-1, with 9 bases identical to TRBD2. Trimming cost V 4 bases and J 0 bases; bases outside gene matches: 8. Looked up from germline, CDR1 is SGHRS and CDR2 is YFSETQ. CDR3 length: 17 amino acids. CDR3 region: CASSPTLAGLSYNEQFF. The CDR3 DNA reads TGCGCCAGCAGCCCAACACTAGCGGGCCTCTCCTACAATGAGCAGTTCTTC.

CDR3 amino acids: CASSIVGGTGELFF. CDR3 nucleotide sequence: TGTGCCAGTAGTATAGTTGGGGGGACCGGGGAGCTGTTTTTT. This sequence joins TRBV19 and TRBJ2-2; D may be TRBD2 (6 bases). The CDR3 extends over 14 amino acids. The V gene lost 1 base and the J gene lost 5 bases, with 8 bases spanning the gap. CDR1 LNHDA and CDR2 SQIVND come from the germline V gene (reference sequence).

This chain uses TRBV10-3 with TRBJ2-3, with 9 bases identical to TRBD1. This CDR3 has 14 residues. Germline CDR1 ENHRY, CDR2 SYGVKD. The V gene end was trimmed by 8 bases and the J gene end by 1 base; junction bases not matched to a gene: 4. The CDR3 DNA is TGTGCCATCCGGGGACAGGGCCGCACAGATACGCAGTATTTT. It codes for CAIRGQGRTDTQYF.

The chain is built from TRBV4-1 and TRBJ1-6, with 7 bases that match TRBD1. CDR3 size: 15 residues. Germline assignment: CDR1 MGHRA and CDR2 YSYEKL. After removal of 5 bases from V and 7 bases from J, the junction contained 8 bases not matched to a gene. CDR3 protein: CASSGAGTVNSPLHF. CDR3 bases: TGCGCCAGCAGCGGAGCCGGGACAGTCAATTCACCCCTCCACTTT.

The chain is built from TRBV21-1 and TRBJ2-5; the D call in the table, TRBD2, was not verified against the DNA. TRBV21-1 counts as a pseudogene. The length of the CDR3 is 14 residues. This CDR3 reads CASSPHWGGKTQYF. CDR3 nucleotide sequence: TGTGCCAGCAGCCCACACTGGGGCGGGAAGACCCAGTACTTC.

The chain uses TRBV6-9 and TRBJ2-3; 7 bases align to TRBD2. The germline V gene encodes CDR1 MNHGY and CDR2 SVAAGI. CDR3 size: 15 residues. Trimming at V came to 4 bases and at J to 4 bases, leaving 8 bases not matched to a gene. The CDR3 loop reads CASSWSGNSADTQYF. CDR3 nucleotide sequence: TGTGCCAGCAGTTGGAGCGGGAATTCGGCAGATACGCAGTATTTT.

This chain links TRBV10-3 with TRBJ2-7, with a possible D match to TRBD1 (6 bases). V was shortened by 7 bases and J by 0 bases, with 19 bases between the two germline ends. From germline, CDR1 is ENHRY and CDR2 SYGVKD. The CDR3 sequence is 16 residues long. The CDR3 DNA sequence: TGTGCCATCAAAGGGGGAGAGGGTTCTAGCTCCTACGAGCAGTACTTC. Translating it yields CAIKGGEGSSSYEQYF.

The chain links TRBV5-1 to TRBJ2-7; 9 bases are shared with TRBD2. The germline V gene encodes CDR1 SGHRS and CDR2 YFSETQ. Trimming took 0 bases from V and 7 from J; bases not matched to a gene: 8. CDR3 length: 15 residues. CDR3 in amino acids: CASSLGPSGTGEQYF. As DNA, the CDR3 is TGCGCCAGCAGCTTGGGTCCTAGCGGGACGGGGGAGCAGTACTTC.

This clone was counted a single time. The CDR3 sequence is CAISEHRMLTSSYNEQFF. DNA for the CDR3: TGTGCCATCAGTGAGCACCGGATGCTGACTAGCTCCTACAATGAGCAGTTCTTC. The chain joins TRBV10-3 to TRBJ2-1, with D possibly being TRBD2 (6 bases). CDR1 and CDR2 from the germline V gene are ENHRY and SYGVKD. CDR3 size: 18 residues. V dropped 2 bases and J dropped 0 bases, with 17 bases sitting between them.

V and J are TRBV18 and TRBJ1-6; tentative D call: TRBD1 (6 bases). There are 14 residues in the CDR3. V lost 5 bases to trimming and J lost 10 bases, with 15 bases between them. From germline, CDR1 is KGHSH and CDR2 LQKENI. The CDR3 here is CASSDGQSGSPLHF. The CDR3 DNA follows: TGTGCCAGCTCAGATGGACAGTCGGGCTCACCCCTCCACTTT.

This clone is a singleton in its sample. The V and J genes are TRBV27 and TRBJ2-7, with TRBD2 matching over 7 bases. Germline-derived CDR1 and CDR2 are MNHEY and SMNVEV (reference sequence). This CDR3 spans 13 amino acids. Trimming took 8 bases from V and 7 from J; bases not matched to a gene: 11. DNA of the CDR3: TGTGCCAGCTTCTCAGCGGGGTTGGGGGAGCAGTACTTC. As protein: CASFSAGLGEQYF.

The J gene is TRBJ1-1, the V gene TRBV28; 7 positions agree with TRBD1. The CDR3 runs 13 residues. CDR1 is MDHEN and CDR2 is SYDVKM in the germline V gene. Trimming took 9 bases from V and 3 from J; bases not matched to a gene: 7. The CDR3, as DNA: TGTGCCAGTCACAGGGGTCCTTACACTGAAGCTTTCTTT. It specifies CASHRGPYTEAFF.